The table lists the clone carrying this TCR beta chain with a count of one. The target antigen is unknown. PCR amplification relied on 60 Vbeta primers (plus 13 Jbeta primers). Assay used: immunoSEQ multiplex PCR; TCRdb lists only in-frame clones, some missing. In the table there are around 180,000 clones, more than 65% of which are singletons. The CDR3 is 14 amino acids. This sample was included in a study of cytomegalovirus exposure and HLA in healthy donors. Study-wide findings and caveats: CMV serostatus was the sole immune exposure information available. Per a prior analysis, the majority of TCR beta V segments were productive roughly 90% or roughly 30% of the time. The study flagged fewer than 200 TCR beta chains as cytomegalovirus-associated.

The sequence was obtained from a woman in her 30s in good health and CMV-seropositive. Specimen: PBMCs. The chain carries TRBV21-1 and TRBJ1-1; the D call of TRBD1 is as the table states it, not checked on the DNA. TRBV21-1 is a documented pseudogene. The CDR3 loop reads CASNRHHSNTEAFF. The CDR3, as DNA: TGTGCCAGCAATCGACACCACTCGAACACTGAAGCTTTCTTT.